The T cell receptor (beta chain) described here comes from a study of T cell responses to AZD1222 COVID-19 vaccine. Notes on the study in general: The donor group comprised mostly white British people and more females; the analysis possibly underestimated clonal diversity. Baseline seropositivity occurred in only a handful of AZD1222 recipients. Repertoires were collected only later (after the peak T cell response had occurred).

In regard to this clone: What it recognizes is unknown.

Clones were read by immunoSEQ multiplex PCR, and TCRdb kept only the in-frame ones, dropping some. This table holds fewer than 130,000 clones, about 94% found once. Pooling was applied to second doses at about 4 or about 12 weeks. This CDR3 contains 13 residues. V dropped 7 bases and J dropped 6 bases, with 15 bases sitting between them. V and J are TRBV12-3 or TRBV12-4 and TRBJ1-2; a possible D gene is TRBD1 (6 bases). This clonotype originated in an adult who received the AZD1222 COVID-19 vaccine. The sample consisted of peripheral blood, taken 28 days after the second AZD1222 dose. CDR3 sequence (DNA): TGTGCCAGCACCTCAGACAGGATTAATGGCTACACCTTC. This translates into CASTSDRINGYTF.